This T cell receptor beta chain emerged from a study of T cells in Graves' hyperthyroidism and ophthalmopathy (dated by TCRdb to about 2019). In terms of the full investigation: Peripheral blood was sampled at the time of initial diagnosis, prior to any treatment. Prospective prediction of ophthalmopathy was tested in an independent validation cohort of fewer than 20 hyperthyroidism patients and 17 patients who later progressed to ophthalmopathy. The 95 to 100 discovery patients were randomly split 7:3 into training and test sets. TCR Vbeta CDR3 sequencing of 120 to 150 peripheral blood samples (roughly 43 ophthalmopathy, about 80 hyperthyroidism and roughly 17 progressor patients) is reported in the paper. Following sampling, methimazole starting at 30 mg daily was given to hyperthyroidism patients, and high-dose intravenous methylprednisolone was given to ophthalmopathy patients. To identify TCR V-J signatures that set the groups apart, the researchers used a discovery cohort of about a hundred patients, made up of 43 with Graves' ophthalmopathy and some 60 with stable Graves' hyperthyroidism. The study also compared thyroid tissue and blood T-cell repertoires from five or six Graves' hyperthyroidism patients. What the work shows at the level of the full study, not this receptor alone: In validation, progression to ophthalmopathy was predicted by the model with 55% to 71% sensitivity and roughly 76% specificity, a median of roughly six months before onset. In cross-validation, a model built on a 13 V-J signature told ophthalmopathy apart from stable hyperthyroidism with approximately 90% sensitivity and 81% to 82% specificity, and in testing the same model reached 80%/75%. Most expanded thyroid clonotypes (frequency above 0.001) were also detected in blood, a finding suggesting that blood repertoires may reflect thyroid immune responses. No statistical method was used to fix the sample size in advance, and group allocation was not hidden from the investigators.

In this sample, this clonotype turned up many times. There is no known antigen for this receptor. Nothing much larger sits one base from this clone, and base qualities are not available. Ophthalmopathy patients had moderately to severely active disease, with a Clinical Activity Score of 3 or more, a NOSPECS grade of 4 or more, and a disease duration of less than 3 months. Any patient with an uncontrolled infection, another autoimmune disease, pregnancy or lactation was excluded. Diagnoses relied on clinical symptoms, serum thyroxine and TRAb, thyroid ultrasound and orbital computed tomography. Ficoll-Paque density gradient centrifugation was used to isolate PBMCs from 8.5 to 10 ml of fresh peripheral blood. Trizol reagent was used to extract total RNA, and RNA quality was then checked on an Agilent 2100 Bioanalyzer. The CDR1 and CDR2 encoded by the germline V gene are MGHDK and SYGVNS. V is shortened by 3 bases, J by 7 bases, and the region joining them spans 9 bases. The CDR3 covers 12 residues, taking in both the cysteine and the phenylalanine. Just CDR3 DNA is preserved here, 36 bases in frame from base 1.

The TCR beta CDR3 regions were amplified from the RNA transcripts. The TCR CDR3 was subjected to a first round of RT-PCR using the HTBI primer set and the Qiagen OneStep RT-PCR kit. A second multiplex PCR round built the libraries, followed by size selection and purification. Paired-end sequencing of the libraries was performed with 100 bp reads on an Illumina HiSeq2000. The original methods were these. SOAPnuke was used to process the raw data, removing reads that contained adapters or uncalled bases, had a mean Phred below 15, or lacked an exact match to the constant primer or identifier. High-quality paired reads were merged using COPE v1.2.5, and each unique nucleotide sequence was defined as a clonotype. MiTCR v1.1 was used to align the clonotypes against IMGT TRBV, TRBD and TRBJ reference segments. The analysis was restricted to V-J combinations with a frequency above 0.0001, which together covered approximately 99% of the repertoires. The TCS score was defined as F50 (clonal expansion) divided by E x V (chaos), with BLOSUM62-based TCRdist calculated between CDR3 peptides within each V-J. Welch's t-statistics and random forest reduced fewer than 550 V-J features to fewer than 15, which were used in a naive Bayes classifier (R e1071). Starting from the raw public reads, TCRdb applied fastp trimming at Q25, assembled clones with MiXCR and retained in-frame beta chains. Identical CDR3 proteins give one entry, which carries the most common genes and DNA. Clone size and V and J calls follow TCRdb, not the original study. The sample data list more than 350,000 distinct CDR3 sequences, and 13% to 15% of these were observed just once. The top ten constitute about 20% of the sample.

The receptor's source is a woman younger than 45 with Graves' ophthalmopathy. The sample consisted of blood. The rearranged segments are TRBV25-1 and TRBJ1-1; the D gene is perhaps TRBD1, from 6 matching bases. The base sequence is TGTGCCAGCAGTGATGGGGGCGGTGAAGCTTTCTTT. Its coded protein is CASSDGGGEAFF.